Each of the 27 T cell receptor beta chains below was sequenced from the same sample in a study of identical twins. MiXCR, run by TCRdb on the 5' RACE reads, gives a single entry per CDR3 protein. The sample holds 430,000 or so distinct CDR3 sequences, more than 20% seen once. These same data were also listed under a study on T cells expressing NK-cell markers.

Material: CD4+ T cells sorted from blood. These receptors all stem from a woman aged 18-29 years in good health.

The rearrangement links TRBV4-2 to TRBJ2-3; 9 bases fit TRBD2. The V gene end was trimmed by 5 bases and the J gene end by 0 bases; junction bases not matched to a gene: 6. This CDR3 has 16 amino acids. In germline, CDR1 is LGHNA, CDR2 YNFKEQ. DNA of the CDR3: TGTGCCAGCAGCAAGGGCGGGGGGGCCAGCACAGATACGCAGTATTTT. Protein product: CASSKGGGASTDTQYF.

The CDR3 coding sequence is TGTGCCAGCAGCTCACGAGCTAGCGGGAGGCTCAATGAGCAGTTCTTC. Translating gives CASSSRASGRLNEQFF. The chain recombines TRBV7-9 with TRBJ2-1; 11 bases match TRBD2. J lost 6 bases, V lost 4 bases, and 8 bases had no gene match. Germline CDR1 is SEHNR and CDR2 is FQNEAQ (reference sequence). The CDR3 extends over 16 amino acids.

This chain joins TRBV23-1 and TRBJ2-5, with D possibly called TRBD1 or TRBD2 (5 bases each). TRBV23-1 is an ORF; its function is uncertain. Trimming removed 7 bases at V and 1 base at J, with 13 bases between. The CDR3 covers 14 residues. CDR3 protein: CASTGTQPQETQYF. CDR3 in DNA: TGCGCCAGCACCGGGACCCAGCCCCAAGAGACCCAGTACTTC.

The rearrangement uses TRBV5-1 and TRBJ1-5, with 9 bases that match TRBD1. The CDR3 consists of 16 residues. With 0 bases clipped from V and 3 bases from J, the junction kept 4 bases outside the gene matches. Germline V CDR1 and CDR2: SGHRS, YFSETQ. The CDR3 DNA follows: TGCGCCAGCAGCTTGGGAACAGGGGGCCCCAATCAGCCCCAGCATTTT. Protein: CASSLGTGGPNQPQHF. Variable domain in full (rest from reference TRBV5-1 and TRBJ1-5): KAGVTQTPRYLIKTRGQQVTLSCSPISGHRSVSWYQQTPGQGLQFLFEYFSETQRNKGNFPGRFSGRQFSNSRSEMNVSTLELGDSALYLCASSLGTGGPNQPQHFGDGTRLSIL.

The chain joins TRBV4-3 to TRBJ2-3; D possibly uses TRBD1 or TRBD2 (5 bases each). Trimming removed 4 bases from V and 1 base from J, with 15 bases in between. This CDR3 region has 16 residues. The germline V gene encodes CDR1 LGHNA and CDR2 YSLEER. As DNA, the CDR3 is TGCGCCAGCAGCCGGTTTGAGGGGAGCGGCACAGATACGCAGTATTTT. This gives the protein CASSRFEGSGTDTQYF.

The chain recombines TRBV6-1 with TRBJ2-7, with D hard to call. V gave up 2 bases and J gave up 4 bases, with 15 bases separating them. Germline V gene data show CDR1 as MNHNS and CDR2 as SASEGT. This CDR3 is 15 amino acids long. In DNA form, the CDR3 reads TGTGCCAGCAGTGAAAGAAGGCACTGGGGATACGAGCAGTACTTC. Translating it yields CASSERRHWGYEQYF.

This clonotype was seen more than once but under ten times. This chain uses TRBV7-2 with TRBJ2-7; D unclear. The germline V gene encodes CDR1 SGHTA and CDR2 FQGNSA. V was shortened by 2 bases and J by 0 bases, with 11 bases between the two germline ends. The CDR3 spans 15 residues. CDR3 sequence (DNA): TGTGCCAGCAGCTTACAGACGAGCGCCTCCTACGAGCAGTACTTC. Translated, it gives CASSLQTSASYEQYF.

This clonotype was found a few times. The chain has TRBV12-3 or TRBV12-4 and TRBJ1-2; D is unclear. V was trimmed by 5 bases and J by 6 bases, leaving 10 bases between them. The CDR3 has 12 amino acids. CDR3 in amino acids: CASSLRQDGYTF. Here the CDR3 DNA reads TGTGCCAGCAGTCTTCGACAAGATGGCTACACCTTC.

The genes are TRBV6-1 and TRBJ2-5; 10 positions agree with TRBD2. The CDR3 totals 15 residues. Germline assignment: CDR1 MNHNS and CDR2 SASEGT. V lost 6 bases to trimming and J lost 4 bases; unmatched junction nucleotides: 8. The CDR3, as DNA: TGTGCCAGCAGGGCTAGCGGGAGAGTCGGAGAGACCCAGTACTTC. Protein product: CASRASGRVGETQYF.

This chain links TRBV7-3 with TRBJ2-1; D perhaps matches TRBD2 (5 bases). The CDR3 is 14 residues long. Looked up from germline, CDR1 is SGHTA and CDR2 is FQGTGA. V was clipped by 4 bases and J by 4 bases, with 11 bases between them. CDR3 DNA: TGTGCCAGCAGCTCCGAGCCGGGGTACAATGAGCAGTTCTTC. It codes for CASSSEPGYNEQFF.

The chain combines TRBV7-2 with TRBJ2-1; D might be TRBD2 (5 bases). CDR1 SGHTA and CDR2 FQGNSA come from the germline V gene. The CDR3 runs 13 residues. V was shortened by 5 bases and J by 13 bases, with 18 bases between the two germline ends. CDR3 amino acids: CASSPDFWGVQFF. CDR3 coding DNA: TGTGCCAGCAGCCCCGACTTTTGGGGAGTTCAGTTCTTC.

The chain links TRBV20-1 to TRBJ1-2; 7 positions match TRBD1. J lost 2 bases, V lost 0 bases, and 6 bases had no gene match. Germline V gene lookup returns CDR1 DFQATT and CDR2 SNEGSKA (reference sequence). The CDR3 extends over 15 amino acids. DNA of the CDR3: TGCAGTGCTAGAGAAGACAGGGATAGGAACTATGGCTACACCTTC. Its translation: CSAREDRDRNYGYTF.

In this sample, this clonotype turned up a few times. This chain uses TRBV11-1 with TRBJ2-1, with D perhaps matching TRBD2 (6 bases). There are 14 residues in the CDR3. Trimming cost V 5 bases and J 8 bases, with 16 bases left between them. The germline V gene has CDR1 SGHAT and CDR2 FQDESV (reference sequence). The CDR3 reads CASSPWTTFHEQFF. The DNA for the CDR3 is TGTGCCAGCAGCCCTTGGACTACTTTCCATGAGCAGTTCTTC.

V gene TRBV5-5 combines with J gene TRBJ2-2; a possible D gene is TRBD2 (5 bases). The CDR3 is made up of 16 amino acids. The V end lost 0 bases, the J end lost 1 base, and 10 bases lay between the germline ends. The germline V gene has CDR1 SGHKS and CDR2 YYEKEE (reference sequence). CDR3 loop: CASSLAPRGNTGELFF. The CDR3 nucleotides read TGTGCCAGCAGCTTGGCCCCACGGGGGAACACCGGGGAGCTGTTTTTT.

The rearrangement joins TRBV5-1 to TRBJ2-2; D is tentatively TRBD1 or TRBD2 (5 bases each). The CDR3 has 15 amino acids. Looked up from germline, CDR1 is SGHRS and CDR2 is YFSETQ. V was clipped by 7 bases and J by 7 bases, with 20 bases between them. CDR3 sequence: CASAGTGTSIGELFF. The CDR3 DNA reads TGCGCCAGCGCTGGGACCGGGACGAGTATCGGGGAGCTGTTTTTT.

CDR3 nucleotides: TGTGCCAGCACCAGAGGCGGGAGCGCCTACGAGCAGTACTTC. Amino acids: CASTRGGSAYEQYF. The chain couples TRBV7-2 to TRBJ2-7; 7 bases map to TRBD2. This CDR3 is built from 14 residues. Germline lookup yields CDR1 SGHTA and CDR2 FQGNSA. The junction had 8 bases not matched to a gene; V was cut back by 7 bases and J by 2 bases.

The J gene is TRBJ1-1, the V gene TRBV3-1; D is uncertain. CDR1 is LGHDT and CDR2 is YNNKEL in the germline V gene (reference sequence). The CDR3 runs to 13 residues. V lost 5 bases to trimming and J lost 1 base, with 8 bases between them. The CDR3, as DNA: TGTGCCAGCAGCGACCGACAGAACACTGAAGCTTTCTTT. Residues: CASSDRQNTEAFF.

The gene calls are TRBV29-1 and TRBJ1-1, with TRBD1 matching 9 bases. J was trimmed by 4 bases and V by 6 bases; bases with no gene match: 3. Germline assignment: CDR1 SQVTM and CDR2 ANQGSEA. The CDR3 is 12 amino acids. Written as DNA, the CDR3 is TGCAGCGTGGACAGGGGATTCACTGAAGCTTTCTTT. Translating gives CSVDRGFTEAFF.

In this sample, this clonotype turned up a few times. CDR3 nucleotides: TGCGCCATCGAACTAGCGGATGGAACAGATACGCAGTATTTT. Its translation is CAIELADGTDTQYF. The gene calls are TRBV10-2 and TRBJ2-3, with 8 bases lining up with TRBD2. Germline V gene lookup returns CDR1 WSHSY and CDR2 SAAADI. The CDR3 is made up of 14 amino acids. V gave up 10 bases and J gave up 3 bases; unmatched junction bases: 9.

This chain connects TRBV20-1 to TRBJ2-7; D is undetermined. V gave up 4 bases and J gave up 3 bases, with 13 bases separating them. The CDR3 covers 13 residues. Germline CDR1 reads DFQATT; CDR2 reads SNEGSKA (reference sequence). CDR3: CSATSANHYEQYF. CDR3 nucleotides: TGCAGTGCTACCTCGGCAAACCACTACGAGCAGTACTTC.

This clonotype was seen more than once but under ten times. V gene TRBV20-1 combines with J gene TRBJ1-3; the D is unclear. CDR3 length: 14 amino acids. CDR1 and CDR2 from the germline V gene are DFQATT and SNEGSKA (reference sequence). Trimming took off 6 bases at V and 1 base at J, with 13 bases between the two ends. DNA of the CDR3: TGCAGTGCCCCAGGAGAGGGATCTGGAAACACCATATATTTT. Protein product: CSAPGEGSGNTIYF.

This clonotype was seen once. The gene calls are TRBV11-2 and TRBJ2-6, with D possibly matching TRBD2 (6 bases). V was pared by 6 bases and J by 0 bases, with 21 bases between. CDR1 and CDR2 from the germline V gene are SGHAT and FQNNGV. The CDR3 consists of 19 residues. The CDR3 loop is CASRKSGTGLYSGANVLTF. The CDR3 coding sequence is TGTGCCAGCAGGAAATCCGGGACTGGACTATACTCTGGGGCCAACGTCCTGACTTTC.

The gene calls are TRBV7-2 and TRBJ2-5, with 7 bases fitting TRBD2. Germline-derived CDR1 and CDR2 are SGHTA and FQGNSA. Unmatched junction bases numbered 13, after V lost 3 bases and J lost 6 bases. The CDR3 extends over 16 amino acids. CDR3 sequence: CASSFAPGLNVKTQYF. In DNA form, the CDR3 reads TGTGCCAGCAGCTTCGCCCCGGGACTAAATGTAAAGACCCAGTACTTC.

This clonotype was seen only a few times. The CDR3 region is CSASPRARDGYTF. For the CDR3, the DNA is TGCAGTGCTAGCCCAAGGGCGCGGGATGGCTACACCTTC. This chain links TRBV20-1 with TRBJ1-2; D unresolved. Trimming stripped 3 bases from V and 6 bases from J, with 14 bases between. The V gene's germline CDR1 is DFQATT and CDR2 SNEGSKA (reference sequence). The CDR3 spans 13 residues.

This clonotype was observed a few times. The V and J genes are TRBV25-1 and TRBJ2-1; D possibly corresponds to TRBD1 (7 bases). The CDR3 has 17 residues. The germline gives CDR1 MGHDK, CDR2 SYGVNS. Trimming stripped 1 base from V and 2 bases from J, with 15 bases between. The CDR3 protein is CASSEFSGQRAYNEQFF. DNA for the CDR3: TGTGCCAGCAGTGAATTTTCGGGACAGCGGGCCTACAATGAGCAGTTCTTC.

This clonotype was seen only a few times. The chain is built from TRBV27 and TRBJ2-7; D perhaps matches TRBD1 (6 bases). The ends were cut back, 5 bases at V and 0 bases at J, with 17 bases in the middle. The germline V gene encodes CDR1 MNHEY and CDR2 SMNVEV (reference sequence). The CDR3 is 16 residues long. As DNA, the CDR3 is TGTGCCAGCAGTCTCTTGGGGGCAGGGCGCTCCTACGAGCAGTACTTC. Amino acid sequence: CASSLLGAGRSYEQYF.

This clonotype was counted only a few times. DNA for the CDR3: TGTGCCAGCAGGGGAAGGGACAGTGAAACAGATACGCAGTATTTT. Translating gives CASRGRDSETDTQYF. This chain joins TRBV6-1 and TRBJ2-3; 7 bases map to TRBD1. Germline V CDR1 and CDR2: MNHNS, SASEGT. V lost 6 bases and J lost 3; bases outside the gene matches: 9. The CDR3 is made up of 15 amino acids.